This T cell receptor beta chain comes out of a study of immune evolution from preneoplasia to lung adenocarcinoma (dated by TCRdb to the early 2020s). At the level of the whole study: HLA loss of heterozygosity was seen in about 7%, 15% and 30% of AIS, MIA and ADC lesions, and in no AAH lesions. According to the study, about 110 samples went through TCR sequencing. In total, the cohort included roughly 49 patients with pulmonary nodules, all of whom underwent surgical resection. TCR sequencing data were obtained from around 56 patients. The sample size was set by how many specimens were available, not by a prior power calculation. Class I HLA alleles were inferred from exome data with POLYSOLVER, and allele-specific HLA loss was detected with LOHHLA. Resected precursor lesions (AAH, AIS, MIA) and invasive adenocarcinomas were each compared against paired morphologically normal lung tissue. The study used immune gene expression, TCR sequencing and multiplex immunofluorescence to profile the immune contexture of lung adenocarcinoma precursors and invasive adenocarcinoma. The immune data were integrated with whole exome sequencing and methylation data from the same cohort of nodules. Broad study findings and their caveats: Because all patients came from Japan and China, whether the findings apply to Western populations was uncertain. Normal lung showed the highest clonality, whereas later-stage lesions appeared to have higher T cell density and diversity but lower clonality. The highest T cell clonality was observed in KRAS-mutant nodules compared with EGFR-mutant or double wild-type lesions. Findings were based on association rather than direct causation; larger cohorts with long-term follow-up and longitudinal biopsies were deemed needed. Normal lung had the highest top T cell clone frequencies, and these frequencies appeared to fall progressively from AAH through AIS, MIA and invasive adenocarcinoma.

A remark on this clone: Its antigen is not yet known. Within one base of it there is no much larger clone, and no base qualities were kept.

The immunoSEQ hsTCRbeta Kit was used to sequence TCR beta CDR3 regions from DNA. On the study's bioinformatics: TCR sequencing data were analysed with the ImmunoSEQ Analyzer. T cell clonality was defined as 1 minus Pielou's evenness, calculated on productive rearrangements. T cell diversity was measured with the inverse Simpson index on productive templates. T cell density was TCR beta template counts normalized to usable DNA, estimated by amplifying and sequencing housekeeping genes. Two-sided Kruskal-Wallis tests were used to compare TCR metrics between histologic stages. This immuneACCESS table, as held by TCRdb, lists in-frame sequences with V and J called but not all clones. Of the missing ones, under half trace to an unresolved V gene in checked studies; the others have no known cause. That table is the source of V, J and clone size, and D and trimming were worked out from the DNA. Counted in this sample were thousands of clones; roughly 85% of them appeared once. The ten largest clones represent 2% to 2.5% of the sample.

Patients underwent resection in Japan or China between about 2014 and 2017. Two lung cancer pathologists independently reviewed H&E slides to confirm the histologic diagnosis of every case. To enrich premalignant or tumor cells for nucleic acid extraction, macro-dissection was performed after pathologic assessment. DNA was isolated from FFPE tissue using the AllPrep DNA/RNA FFPE Kit. Trimming accounts for 6 bases at V and 3 bases at J, while the number of junction bases matched to no gene is 3. The CDR3 spans 13 residues, from the cysteine through the phenylalanine. The entry retains the CDR3 DNA only, 39 bases that are in frame from base 1. Sequences SGHDT (CDR1) and YYEEEE (CDR2) are obtained from the germline V gene.

The receptor chain draws on TRBV5-6 and TRBJ2-3; the central 8 bases match TRBD2. The TCR comes from a person between 50 and 60 years old with lung adenocarcinoma. The sample taken for sequencing was FFPE invasive lung adenocarcinoma tissue. The cell subset or site label for this specimen denotes: frankly invasive lung adenocarcinoma (ADC). This receptor carries the CDR3 CASTGGETDTQYF. The DNA reads TGTGCCAGCACGGGAGGGGAGACAGATACGCAGTATTTT.